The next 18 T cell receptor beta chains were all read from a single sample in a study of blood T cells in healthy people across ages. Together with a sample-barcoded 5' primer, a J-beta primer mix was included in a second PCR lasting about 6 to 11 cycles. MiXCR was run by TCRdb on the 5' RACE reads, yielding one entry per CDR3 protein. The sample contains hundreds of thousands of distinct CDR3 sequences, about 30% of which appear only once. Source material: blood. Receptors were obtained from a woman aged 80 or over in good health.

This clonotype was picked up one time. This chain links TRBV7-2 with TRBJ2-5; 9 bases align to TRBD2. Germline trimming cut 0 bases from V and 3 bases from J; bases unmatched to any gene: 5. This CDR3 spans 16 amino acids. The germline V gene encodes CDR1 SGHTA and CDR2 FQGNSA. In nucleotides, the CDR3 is TGTGCCAGCAGCTTAGCGGCCCTAGCGGGGAAAGAGACCCAGTACTTC. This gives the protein CASSLAALAGKETQYF.

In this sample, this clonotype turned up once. CDR3 residues: CASSVAAGSYADTQYF. DNA for the CDR3: TGTGCCAGCAGCGTGGCCGCAGGAAGTTACGCAGATACGCAGTATTTT. The chain uses TRBV9 and TRBJ2-3; D gene ambiguous. V lost 2 bases and J 4 bases, leaving 17 bases between the germline ends. The CDR3 has 16 residues. Germline V gene sequence: CDR1 SGDLS, CDR2 YYNGEE.

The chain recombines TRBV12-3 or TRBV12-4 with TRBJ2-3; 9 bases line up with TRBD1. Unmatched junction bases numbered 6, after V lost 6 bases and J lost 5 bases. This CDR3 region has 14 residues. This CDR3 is CASSQTGGEDTQYF. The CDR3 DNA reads TGTGCCAGCAGCCAGACAGGGGGGGAAGATACGCAGTATTTT.

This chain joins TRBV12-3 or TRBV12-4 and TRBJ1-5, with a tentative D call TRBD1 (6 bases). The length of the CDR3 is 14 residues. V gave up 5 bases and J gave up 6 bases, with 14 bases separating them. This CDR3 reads CASSNDRLGQPQHF. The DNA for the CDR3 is TGTGCCAGCAGTAACGACAGGCTCGGTCAGCCCCAGCATTTT.

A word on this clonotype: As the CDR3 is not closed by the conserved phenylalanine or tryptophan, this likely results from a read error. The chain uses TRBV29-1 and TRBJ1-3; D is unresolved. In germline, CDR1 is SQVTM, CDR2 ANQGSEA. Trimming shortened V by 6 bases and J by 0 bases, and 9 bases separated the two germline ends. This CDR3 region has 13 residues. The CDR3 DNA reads TGCAGCGTCCAGAGGAACTCTGGAAACACCATATATTGT. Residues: CSVQRNSGNTIYC.

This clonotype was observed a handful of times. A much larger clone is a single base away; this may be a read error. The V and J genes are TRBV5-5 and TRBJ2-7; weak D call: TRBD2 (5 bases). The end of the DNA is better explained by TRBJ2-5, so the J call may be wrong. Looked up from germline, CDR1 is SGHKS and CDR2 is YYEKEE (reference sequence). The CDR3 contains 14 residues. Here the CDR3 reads CVSSLEATEETQYF. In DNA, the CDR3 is TGTGTCAGCAGCTTGGAGGCCACAGAAGAGACCCAGTACTTC.

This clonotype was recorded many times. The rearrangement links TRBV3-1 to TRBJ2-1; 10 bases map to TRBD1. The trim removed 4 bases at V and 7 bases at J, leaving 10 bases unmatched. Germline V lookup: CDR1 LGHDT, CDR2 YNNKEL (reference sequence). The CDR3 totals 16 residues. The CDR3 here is CASSLKLGQGNNEQFF. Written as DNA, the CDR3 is TGTGCCAGCAGCCTAAAACTGGGACAGGGGAATAATGAGCAGTTCTTC.

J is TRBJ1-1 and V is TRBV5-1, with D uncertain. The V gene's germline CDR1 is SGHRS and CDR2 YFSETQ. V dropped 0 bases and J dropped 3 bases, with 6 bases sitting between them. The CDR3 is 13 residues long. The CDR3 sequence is CASSLDGYTEAFF. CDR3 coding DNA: TGCGCCAGCAGCTTGGACGGATACACTGAAGCTTTCTTT.

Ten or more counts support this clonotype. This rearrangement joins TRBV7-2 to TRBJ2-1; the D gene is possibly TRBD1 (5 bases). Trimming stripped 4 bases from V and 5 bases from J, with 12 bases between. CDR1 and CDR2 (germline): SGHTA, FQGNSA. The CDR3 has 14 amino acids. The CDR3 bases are TGTGCCAGCAGCTCGCAGGGATTGGACAATGAGCAGTTCTTC. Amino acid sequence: CASSSQGLDNEQFF.

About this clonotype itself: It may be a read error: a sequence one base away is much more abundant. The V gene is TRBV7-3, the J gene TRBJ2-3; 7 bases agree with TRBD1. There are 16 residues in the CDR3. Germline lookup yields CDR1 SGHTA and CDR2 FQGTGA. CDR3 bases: TGTGCCAGCAGCCTGGGACAGAGAATTAGCATAGATACGCAGTATTTT. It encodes CASSLGQRISIDTQYF. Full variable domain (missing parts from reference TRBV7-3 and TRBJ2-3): GAGVSQTPSNKVTEKGKYVELRCDPISGHTALYWYRQSLGQGPEFLIYFQGTGAADDSGLPNDRFFAVRPEGSVSTLKIQRTERGDSAVYLCASSLGQRISIDTQYFGPGTRLTVL.

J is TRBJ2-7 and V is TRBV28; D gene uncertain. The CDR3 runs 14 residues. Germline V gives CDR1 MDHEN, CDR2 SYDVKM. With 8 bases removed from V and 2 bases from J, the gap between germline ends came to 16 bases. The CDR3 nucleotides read TGTGCCAGCTCCGCCCCCCCTCTAACCTACGAGCAGTACTTC. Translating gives CASSAPPLTYEQYF. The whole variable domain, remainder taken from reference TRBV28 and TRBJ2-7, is DVKVTQSSRYLVKRTGEKVFLECVQDMDHENMFWYRQDPGLGLRLIYFSYDVKMKEKGDIPEGYSVSREKKERFSLILESASTNQTSMYLCASSAPPLTYEQYFGPGTRLTVT.

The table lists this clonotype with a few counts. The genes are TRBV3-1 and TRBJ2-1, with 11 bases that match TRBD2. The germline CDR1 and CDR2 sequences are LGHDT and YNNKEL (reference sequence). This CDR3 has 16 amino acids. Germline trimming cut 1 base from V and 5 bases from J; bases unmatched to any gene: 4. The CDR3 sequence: CASSQVAGGNNNEQFF. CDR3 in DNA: TGTGCCAGCAGCCAAGTAGCGGGGGGGAACAACAATGAGCAGTTCTTC.

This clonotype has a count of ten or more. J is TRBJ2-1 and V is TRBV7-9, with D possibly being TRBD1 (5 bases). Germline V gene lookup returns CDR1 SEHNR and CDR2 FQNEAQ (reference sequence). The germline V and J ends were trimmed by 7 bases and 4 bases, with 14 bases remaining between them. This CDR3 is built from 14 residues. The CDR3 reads CASTGFDSYNEQFF. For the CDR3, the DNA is TGTGCCAGCACCGGATTTGACAGTTACAATGAGCAGTTCTTC.

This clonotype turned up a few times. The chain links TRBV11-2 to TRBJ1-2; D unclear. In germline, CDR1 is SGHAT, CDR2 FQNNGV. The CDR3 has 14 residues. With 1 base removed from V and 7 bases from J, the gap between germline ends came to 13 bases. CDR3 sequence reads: CASSLGPGRGGYTF. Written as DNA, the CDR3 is TGTGCCAGCAGCTTAGGTCCCGGGCGGGGTGGCTACACCTTC.

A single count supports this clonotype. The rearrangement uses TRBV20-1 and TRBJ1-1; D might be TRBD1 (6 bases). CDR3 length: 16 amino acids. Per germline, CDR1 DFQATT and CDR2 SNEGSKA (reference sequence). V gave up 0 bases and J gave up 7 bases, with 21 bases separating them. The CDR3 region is CSARDKQGNLGIEAFF. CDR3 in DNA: TGCAGTGCTAGAGATAAGCAGGGGAACCTGGGGATTGAAGCTTTCTTT.

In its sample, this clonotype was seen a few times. CDR3 sequence reads: CASSLALAGEHTQYF. CDR3 DNA sequence: TGTGCCAGCAGCTTAGCACTAGCGGGGGAACATACGCAGTATTTT. The J gene is TRBJ2-3, the V gene TRBV7-2; 11 positions agree with TRBD2. CDR1 and CDR2 from the germline V gene are SGHTA and FQGNSA. With V trimmed by 0 bases and J by 7 bases, 3 bases remained unmatched. This CDR3 is 15 amino acids long. Using reference TRBV7-2 and TRBJ2-3 for the parts outside the CDR3, the full variable domain is GAGVSQSPSNKVTEKGKDVELRCDPISGHTALYWYRQSLGQGLEFLIYFQGNSAPDKSGLPSDRFSAERTGGSVSTLTIQRTQQEDSAVYLCASSLALAGEHTQYFGPGTRLTVL.

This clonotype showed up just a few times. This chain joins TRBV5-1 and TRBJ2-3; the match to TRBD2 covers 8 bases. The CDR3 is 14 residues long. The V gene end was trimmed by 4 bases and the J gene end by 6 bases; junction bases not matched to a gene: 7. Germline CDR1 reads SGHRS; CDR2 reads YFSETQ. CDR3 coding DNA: TGCGCCAGCAGCGCCGGGACTAGGGGGGATACGCAGTATTTT. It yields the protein CASSAGTRGDTQYF.

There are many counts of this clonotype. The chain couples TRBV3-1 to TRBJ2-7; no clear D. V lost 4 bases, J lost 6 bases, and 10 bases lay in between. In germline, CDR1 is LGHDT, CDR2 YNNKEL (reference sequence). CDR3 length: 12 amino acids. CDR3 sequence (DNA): TGTGCCAGCAGCCCAAGTTTGGGCGAGCAGTACTTC. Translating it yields CASSPSLGEQYF.